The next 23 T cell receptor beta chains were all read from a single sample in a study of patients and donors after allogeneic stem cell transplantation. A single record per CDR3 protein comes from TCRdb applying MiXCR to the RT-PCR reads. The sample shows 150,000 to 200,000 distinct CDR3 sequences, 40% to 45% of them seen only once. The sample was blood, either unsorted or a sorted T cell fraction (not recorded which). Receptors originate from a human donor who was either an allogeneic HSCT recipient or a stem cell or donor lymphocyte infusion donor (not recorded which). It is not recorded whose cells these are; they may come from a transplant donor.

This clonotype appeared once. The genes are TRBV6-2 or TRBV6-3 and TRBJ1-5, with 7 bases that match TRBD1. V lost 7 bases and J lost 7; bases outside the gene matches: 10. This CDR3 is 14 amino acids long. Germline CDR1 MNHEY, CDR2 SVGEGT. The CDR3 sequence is CASTTGAGNQPQHF. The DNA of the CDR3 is TGTGCCAGCACCACAGGGGCGGGGAACCAGCCCCAGCATTTT.

The CDR3 spells CARGGRAQNEQFF. The CDR3 DNA reads as TGTGCCAGGGGCGGGAGGGCCCAAAATGAGCAGTTCTTC. This chain joins TRBV7-9 and TRBJ2-1; 9 nucleotides align to TRBD2. V lost 9 bases to trimming and J lost 7 bases; unmatched junction nucleotides: 7. Germline lookup yields CDR1 SEHNR and CDR2 FQNEAQ (reference sequence). CDR3 length equals 13 residues.

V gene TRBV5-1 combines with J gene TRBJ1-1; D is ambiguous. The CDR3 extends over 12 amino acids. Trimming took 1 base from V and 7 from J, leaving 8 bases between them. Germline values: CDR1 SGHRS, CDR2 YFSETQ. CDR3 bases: TGCGCCAGCAGCTTGAGCGCCGGTGAAGCTTTCTTT. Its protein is CASSLSAGEAFF.

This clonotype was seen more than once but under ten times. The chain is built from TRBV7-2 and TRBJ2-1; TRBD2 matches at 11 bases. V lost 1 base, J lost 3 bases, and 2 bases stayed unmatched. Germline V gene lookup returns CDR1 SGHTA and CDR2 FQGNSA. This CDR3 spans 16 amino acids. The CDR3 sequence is CASSLGLAGLYNEQFF. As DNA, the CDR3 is TGTGCCAGCAGCTTAGGACTAGCGGGACTCTACAATGAGCAGTTCTTC.

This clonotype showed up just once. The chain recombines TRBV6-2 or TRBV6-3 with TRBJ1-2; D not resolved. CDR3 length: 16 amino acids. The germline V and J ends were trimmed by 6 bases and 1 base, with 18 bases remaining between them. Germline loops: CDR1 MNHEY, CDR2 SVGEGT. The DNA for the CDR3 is TGTGCCAGCAGAAACGTGGGCCTTCGGCTTAACTATGGCTACACCTTC. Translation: CASRNVGLRLNYGYTF.

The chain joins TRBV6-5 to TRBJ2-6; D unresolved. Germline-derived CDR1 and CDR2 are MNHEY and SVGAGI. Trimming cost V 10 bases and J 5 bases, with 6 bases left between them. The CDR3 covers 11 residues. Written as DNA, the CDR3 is TGTGCCACCCAAAGGGCCAACGTCCTGACTTTC. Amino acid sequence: CATQRANVLTF.

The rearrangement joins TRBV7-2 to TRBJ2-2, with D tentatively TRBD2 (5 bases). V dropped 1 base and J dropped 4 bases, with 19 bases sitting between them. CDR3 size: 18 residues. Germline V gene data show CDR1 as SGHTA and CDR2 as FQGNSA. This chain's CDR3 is CASSLDSRGPTSTGELFF. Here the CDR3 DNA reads TGTGCCAGCAGCTTAGATAGTAGAGGGCCCACGTCCACCGGGGAGCTGTTTTTT.

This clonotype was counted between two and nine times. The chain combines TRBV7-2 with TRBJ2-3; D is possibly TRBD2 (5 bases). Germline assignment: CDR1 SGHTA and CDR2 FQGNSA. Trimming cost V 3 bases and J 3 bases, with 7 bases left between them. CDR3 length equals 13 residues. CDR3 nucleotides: TGTGCCAGCAGCTTTAGCGAGACAGATACGCAGTATTTT. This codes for CASSFSETDTQYF.

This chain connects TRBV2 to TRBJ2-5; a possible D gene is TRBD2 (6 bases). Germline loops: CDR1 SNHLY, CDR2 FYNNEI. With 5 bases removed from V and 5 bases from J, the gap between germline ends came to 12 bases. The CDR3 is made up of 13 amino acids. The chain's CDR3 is CASSSGVGETQYF. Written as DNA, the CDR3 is TGTGCCAGCAGTTCGGGGGTTGGCGAGACCCAGTACTTC.

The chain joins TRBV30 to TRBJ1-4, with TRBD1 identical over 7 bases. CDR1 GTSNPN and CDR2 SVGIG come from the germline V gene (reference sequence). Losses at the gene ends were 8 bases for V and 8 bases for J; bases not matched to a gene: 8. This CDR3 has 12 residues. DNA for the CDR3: TGTGCCGCTGACAGGGACGGAGAAAAACTGTTTTTT. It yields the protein CAADRDGEKLFF.

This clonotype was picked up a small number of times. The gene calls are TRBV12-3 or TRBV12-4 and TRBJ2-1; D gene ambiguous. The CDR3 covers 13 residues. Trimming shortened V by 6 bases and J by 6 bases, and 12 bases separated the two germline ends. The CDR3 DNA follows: TGTGCCAGCAGGTCCCCCACTTCCAATGAGCAGTTCTTC. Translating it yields CASRSPTSNEQFF.

The CDR3 DNA reads as TGTGCCAGCAGCCCTGAGCTAGTGAACACTGAAGCTTTCTTT. Residues: CASSPELVNTEAFF. The genes are TRBV7-9 and TRBJ1-1; D is undetermined. Germline loops: CDR1 SEHNR, CDR2 FQNEAQ (reference sequence). The CDR3 runs 14 residues. Trimming took 5 bases from V and 0 from J, leaving 10 bases between them. Full variable domain (remainder filled in from reference TRBV7-9 and TRBJ1-1): DTGVSQNPRHKITKRGQNVTFRCDPISEHNRLYWYRQTLGQGPEFLTYFQNEAQLEKSRLLSDRFSAERPKGSFSTLEIQRTEQGDSAMYLCASSPELVNTEAFFGQGTRLTVV.

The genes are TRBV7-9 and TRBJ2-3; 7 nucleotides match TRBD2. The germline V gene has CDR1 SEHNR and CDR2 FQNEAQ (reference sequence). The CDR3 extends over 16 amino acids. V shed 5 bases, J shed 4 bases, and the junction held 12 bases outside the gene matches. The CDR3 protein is CASSHSGIVVSDTQYF. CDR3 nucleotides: TGTGCCAGCAGCCACAGCGGGATTGTAGTATCAGATACGCAGTATTTT.

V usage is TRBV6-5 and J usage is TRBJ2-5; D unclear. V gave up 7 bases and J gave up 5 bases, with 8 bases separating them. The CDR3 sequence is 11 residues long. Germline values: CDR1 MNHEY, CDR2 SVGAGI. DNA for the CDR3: TGTGCCAGCATAGGGTTGGAGACCCAGTACTTC. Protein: CASIGLETQYF.

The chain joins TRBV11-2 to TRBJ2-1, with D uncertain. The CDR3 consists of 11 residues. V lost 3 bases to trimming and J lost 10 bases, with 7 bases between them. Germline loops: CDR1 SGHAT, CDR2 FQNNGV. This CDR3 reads CASSFEVEQFF. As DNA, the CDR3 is TGTGCCAGCAGCTTTGAGGTAGAGCAGTTCTTC.

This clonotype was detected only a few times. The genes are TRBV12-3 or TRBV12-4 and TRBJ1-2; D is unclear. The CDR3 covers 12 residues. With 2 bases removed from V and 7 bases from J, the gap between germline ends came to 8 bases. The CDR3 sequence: CASSLPGSGYTF. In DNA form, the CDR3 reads TGTGCCAGCAGTTTACCGGGGTCTGGCTACACCTTC.

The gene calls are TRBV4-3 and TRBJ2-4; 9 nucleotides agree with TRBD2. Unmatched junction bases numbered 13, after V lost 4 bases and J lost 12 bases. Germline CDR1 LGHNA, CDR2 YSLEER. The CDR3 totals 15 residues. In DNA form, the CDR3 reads TGCGCCAGCAGCCTACGACAAATTAGCGGGGGATCTCAGTACTTC. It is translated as CASSLRQISGGSQYF.

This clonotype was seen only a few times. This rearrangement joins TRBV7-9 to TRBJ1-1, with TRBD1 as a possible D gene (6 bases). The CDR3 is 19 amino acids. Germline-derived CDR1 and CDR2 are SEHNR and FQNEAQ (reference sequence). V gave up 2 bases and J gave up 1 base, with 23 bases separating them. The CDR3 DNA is TGTGCCAGCAGCTTATTGGCCCACACAGGGTTTCTGCGGAACACTGAAGCTTTCTTT. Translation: CASSLLAHTGFLRNTEAFF. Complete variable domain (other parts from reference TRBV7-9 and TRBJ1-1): DTGVSQNPRHKITKRGQNVTFRCDPISEHNRLYWYRQTLGQGPEFLTYFQNEAQLEKSRLLSDRFSAERPKGSFSTLEIQRTEQGDSAMYLCASSLLAHTGFLRNTEAFFGQGTRLTVV.

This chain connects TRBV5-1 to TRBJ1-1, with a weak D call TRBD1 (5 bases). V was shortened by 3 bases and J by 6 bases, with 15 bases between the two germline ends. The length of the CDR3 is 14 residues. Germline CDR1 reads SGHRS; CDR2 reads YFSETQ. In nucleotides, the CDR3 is TGCGCCAGCAGCTCGGGGGAAAACCGCGCTGAAGCTTTCTTT. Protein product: CASSSGENRAEAFF.

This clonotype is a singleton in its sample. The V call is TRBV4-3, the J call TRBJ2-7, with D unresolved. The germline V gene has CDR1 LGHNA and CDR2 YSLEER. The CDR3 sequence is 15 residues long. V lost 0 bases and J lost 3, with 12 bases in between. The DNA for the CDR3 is TGCGCCAGCAGCCAAGATTACCCGGACGACTACGAGCAGTACTTC. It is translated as CASSQDYPDDYEQYF.

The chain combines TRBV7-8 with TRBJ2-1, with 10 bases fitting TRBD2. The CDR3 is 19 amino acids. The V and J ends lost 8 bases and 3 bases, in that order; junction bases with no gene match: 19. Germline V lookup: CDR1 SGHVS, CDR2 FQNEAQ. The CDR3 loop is CASFLKLAGRPRSYNEQFF. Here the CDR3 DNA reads TGTGCCAGCTTTCTAAAACTAGCGGGACGCCCTAGGAGCTACAATGAGCAGTTCTTC.

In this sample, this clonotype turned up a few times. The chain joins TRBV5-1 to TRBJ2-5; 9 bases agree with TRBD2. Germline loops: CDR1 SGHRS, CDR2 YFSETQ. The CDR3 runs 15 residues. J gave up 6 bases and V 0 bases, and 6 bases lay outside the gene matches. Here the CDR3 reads CASSLVTSGLKTQYF. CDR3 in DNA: TGCGCCAGCAGCTTGGTTACTAGCGGGTTGAAGACCCAGTACTTC.

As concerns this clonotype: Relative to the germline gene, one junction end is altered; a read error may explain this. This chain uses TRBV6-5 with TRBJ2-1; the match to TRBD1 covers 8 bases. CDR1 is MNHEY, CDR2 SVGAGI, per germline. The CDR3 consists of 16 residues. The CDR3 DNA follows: TGTGCCAGCAGTTACCTCGGACAGGGCTCCGACAATGAGCAGTTCTTC. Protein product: CASSYLGQGSDNEQFF.